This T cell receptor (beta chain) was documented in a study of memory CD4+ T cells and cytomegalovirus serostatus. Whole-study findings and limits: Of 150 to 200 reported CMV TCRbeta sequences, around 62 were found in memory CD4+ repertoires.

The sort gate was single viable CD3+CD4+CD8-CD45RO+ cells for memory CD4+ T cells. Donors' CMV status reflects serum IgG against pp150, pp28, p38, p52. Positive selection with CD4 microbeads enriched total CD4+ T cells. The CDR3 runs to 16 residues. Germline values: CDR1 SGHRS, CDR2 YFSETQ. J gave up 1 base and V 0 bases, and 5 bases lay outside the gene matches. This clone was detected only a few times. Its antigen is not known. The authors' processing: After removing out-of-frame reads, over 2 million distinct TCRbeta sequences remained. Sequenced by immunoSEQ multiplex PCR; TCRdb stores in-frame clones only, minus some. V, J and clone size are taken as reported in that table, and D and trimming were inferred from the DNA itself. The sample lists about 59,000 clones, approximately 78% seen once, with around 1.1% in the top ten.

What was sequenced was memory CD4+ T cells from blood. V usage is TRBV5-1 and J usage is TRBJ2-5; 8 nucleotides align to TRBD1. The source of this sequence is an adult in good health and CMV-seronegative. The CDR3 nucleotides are TGCGCCAGCAGCTTGGGACCGACAGGGGCCCAAGAGACCCAGTACTTC. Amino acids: CASSLGPTGAQETQYF.